The clone carrying this TCR beta chain was counted a single time. Its antigen is not identified. Compared with germline, one end of the junction differs, possibly owing to a read error. From germline, CDR1 is SNHLY and CDR2 FYNNEI. This CDR3 comprises 15 residues. This sample was included in a study of T cell repertoires in cytomegalovirus infection. Whole-study findings and limits: HLA-C-restricted CMV clonotypes gave the most frequent clonotype in two of eight donors.

TCRdb independently ran MiXCR on the reads; one entry per CDR3 protein. The repertoire consists of approximately 140,000 distinct CDR3 sequences, with 7% to 10% occurring once and the leading ten covering 10%. The V call is TRBV2, the J call TRBJ2-1; D is unresolved. Sequenced: PBMCs. This receptor was taken from a human donor in good health (CMV status not recorded). Some clones in this sample may be carry-over from other donors' samples. CDR3 residues: CASRSGGSSYNAQFF. In DNA, the CDR3 is TGTGCCAGCAGGTCAGGCGGAAGCTCCTACAATGCGCAGTTCTTC.